This TCR beta chain was identified in a study of PD-L1 blockade in urothelial cancer. Study information: Patients commenced atezolizumab in about 2014, and it was given at 1,200 mg intravenously every 3 weeks. Most of the 29 patients were men whose urothelial cancer was bladder-origin. Blood underwent analysis 3 weeks (second dose) and 6 weeks after treatment began. T cell content in blood samples showed a median of around 140,000.

Germline V gene sequence: CDR1 SGHAT, CDR2 FQNNGV. The CDR3 covers 15 residues. V gave up 5 bases and J gave up 6 bases; unmatched junction bases: 10. Time point described: pretreatment peripheral blood. Some clones are missing from TCRdb's copy, which holds only in-frame ones; the method was immunoSEQ multiplex PCR. The table has about 76,000 clones, roughly 88% seen once. This clone showed up just once. The sequence derives from a man between 65 and 80 years old with urothelial cancer. Specimen: PBMCs, collected around atezolizumab (anti-PD-L1) treatment. The J gene is TRBJ2-3, the V gene TRBV11-2; 8 bases line up with TRBD2. For the CDR3, the DNA is TGTGCCAGCAGCCACCTAGTTCCGGGAGGGGATACGCAGTATTTT. Its protein product is CASSHLVPGGDTQYF. Complete variable domain (other parts from reference TRBV11-2 and TRBJ2-3): EAGVAQSPRYKIIEKRQSVAFWCNPISGHATLYWYQQILGQGPKLLIQFQNNGVVDDSQLPKDRFSAERLKGVDSTLKIQPAKLEDSAVYLCASSHLVPGGDTQYFGPGTRLTVL.